This passage covers 30 T cell receptor beta chains from one sample sequenced in a study of OX40 agonist ivuxolimab in advanced cancers. The method was immunoSEQ multiplex PCR; TCRdb's version includes in-frame clones alone and lacks a portion of them. The sample records 60,000 to 75,000 clones, approximately 86% being singletons. The source was CD4+ or CD8+ T cells sorted from blood, collected in a trial of the OX40 agonist ivuxolimab. These TCRs come from an adult with an advanced solid tumor such as melanoma, head and neck, liver or kidney cancer.

The V gene is TRBV29-1, the J gene TRBJ2-5; the D is unclear. Germline-derived CDR1 and CDR2 are SQVTM and ANQGSEA. There are 14 residues in the CDR3. Trimming shortened V by 0 bases and J by 5 bases, and 13 bases separated the two germline ends. As DNA, the CDR3 is TGCAGCGTTGAAGACCCCAGGATGTATGAGACCCAGTACTTC. Residues: CSVEDPRMYETQYF.

The genes are TRBV9 and TRBJ1-6; 8 nucleotides align to TRBD1. Germline V gene sequence: CDR1 SGDLS, CDR2 YYNGEE. The junction had 7 bases not matched to a gene; V was cut back by 1 base and J by 7 bases. The CDR3 has 16 residues. CDR3 in amino acids: CASSVSSNRGNSPLHF. CDR3 DNA: TGTGCCAGCAGCGTATCGTCCAACAGGGGGAATTCACCCCTCCACTTT.

This clone was observed once. The chain recombines TRBV6-1 with TRBJ1-4; 7 bases map to TRBD1. V shed 0 bases and J 7 bases; nucleotides not matched to a gene: 2. The germline V gene has CDR1 MNHNS and CDR2 SASEGT. CDR3 size: 14 residues. In DNA form, the CDR3 reads TGTGCCAGCAGTGAAGCAGGGGGCGGTGAAAAACTGTTTTTT. Residues: CASSEAGGGEKLFF.

This chain links TRBV7-2 with TRBJ1-6; TRBD1 matches 9 bases. V lost 5 bases and J lost 9; bases outside the gene matches: 8. The germline gives CDR1 SGHTA, CDR2 FQGNSA. This CDR3 contains 15 residues. The CDR3 bases are TGTGCCAGCAGCCCGGAGGGACAGGGCGCTTCACCCCTCCACTTT. Translation gives CASSPEGQGASPLHF.

The V call is TRBV7-2, the J call TRBJ1-2, with 7 bases matching TRBD1. This CDR3 comprises 13 residues. The V and J ends lost 5 bases and 8 bases, in that order; junction bases with no gene match: 8. Germline V gene lookup returns CDR1 SGHTA and CDR2 FQGNSA. In nucleotides, the CDR3 is TGTGCCAGCAGCCTTACAGGGGTTGCAGGCTACACCTTC. It is translated as CASSLTGVAGYTF.

The chain recombines TRBV7-6 with TRBJ2-3; TRBD1 or TRBD2 may be the D gene (6 bases each). Germline CDR1 and CDR2: SGHVS and FNYEAQ. The CDR3 length is 13 residues. Trimming left V 9 bases short and J 2 bases short, with 12 bases between. The CDR3 bases are TGTGCCAGTGGAGGGACATCCACAGATACGCAGTATTTT. It codes for CASGGTSTDTQYF.

V and J are TRBV4-2 and TRBJ2-7; D unresolved. This CDR3 is 14 amino acids long. V lost 0 bases to trimming and J lost 0 bases, with 6 bases between them. Per the germline V gene, CDR1 is LGHNA and CDR2 is YNFKEQ. CDR3 coding DNA: TGTGCCAGCAGCCAAGATAGGAGCTCCTACGAGCAGTACTTC. Translated: CASSQDRSSYEQYF.

CDR3 loop: CSARTTGELFF. CDR3 DNA sequence: TGCAGTGCTAGGACGACCGGGGAGCTGTTTTTT. V and J are TRBV20-1 and TRBJ2-2; D is unresolved. Germline values: CDR1 DFQATT, CDR2 SNEGSKA (reference sequence). With 3 bases removed from V and 5 bases from J, the gap between germline ends came to 4 bases. The CDR3 totals 11 residues.

The V and J genes are TRBV5-4 and TRBJ1-3; D unclear. Germline CDR1 and CDR2: SGHNT and YYREEE (reference sequence). V dropped 5 bases and J dropped 0 bases, with 12 bases sitting between them. This CDR3 has 15 residues. The CDR3 protein is CASSARSSSGNTIYF. Here the CDR3 DNA reads TGTGCCAGCAGTGCCCGCTCAAGCTCTGGAAACACCATATATTTT.

The rearrangement joins TRBV29-1 to TRBJ2-3, with D possibly being TRBD2 (7 bases). Germline lookup yields CDR1 SQVTM and CDR2 ANQGSEA. Trimming removed 2 bases from V and 6 bases from J, with 15 bases in between. The CDR3 is 14 amino acids. This CDR3 reads CSVERTEGGDTQYF. The CDR3 DNA reads as TGCAGCGTTGAACGGACAGAGGGGGGGGATACGCAGTATTTT.

The V gene is TRBV5-1, the J gene TRBJ2-1, with no clear D. V was shortened by 0 bases and J by 4 bases, with 5 bases between the two germline ends. The CDR3 runs to 13 residues. Germline CDR1 and CDR2: SGHRS and YFSETQ. Written as DNA, the CDR3 is TGCGCCAGCAGCTTGGGGTCGTACAATGAGCAGTTCTTC. Translated: CASSLGSYNEQFF.

This clone was recorded only once. This chain links TRBV28 with TRBJ2-1; TRBD1 matches at 9 bases. J gave up 3 bases and V 3 bases, and 9 bases lay outside the gene matches. The CDR3 loop spans 17 amino acids. Germline V lookup: CDR1 MDHEN, CDR2 SYDVKM. CDR3 loop: CASSFPRDRVSYNEQFF. Written as DNA, the CDR3 is TGTGCCAGCAGTTTCCCCCGGGACAGGGTTAGCTACAATGAGCAGTTCTTC. Filled out from reference TRBV28 and TRBJ2-1, the complete variable domain reads DVKVTQSSRYLVKRTGEKVFLECVQDMDHENMFWYRQDPGLGLRLIYFSYDVKMKEKGDIPEGYSVSREKKERFSLILESASTNQTSMYLCASSFPRDRVSYNEQFFGPGTRLTVL.

This clone was recorded a few times. The V call is TRBV10-3, the J call TRBJ1-1; no clear D gene. V shed 6 bases and J shed 2 bases, with 13 bases lying between them. Germline CDR1 and CDR2: ENHRY and SYGVKD. The CDR3 spans 14 residues. The CDR3 spells CAISPSGPNTEAFF. CDR3 DNA sequence: TGTGCCATCAGCCCCTCCGGACCCAACACTGAAGCTTTCTTT.

This chain joins TRBV7-8 and TRBJ2-2, with D perhaps assigned TRBD1 or TRBD2 (6 bases each). CDR3 length: 16 amino acids. Germline loops: CDR1 SGHVS, CDR2 FQNEAQ. Trimming cost V 5 bases and J 8 bases, with 21 bases left between them. As DNA, the CDR3 is TGTGCCAGCAGCCCAGAAGGGACACTAGCACGGGGGGAGCTGTTTTTT. This gives the protein CASSPEGTLARGELFF.

The rearrangement joins TRBV7-9 to TRBJ1-2; 8 bases agree with TRBD1. Looked up from germline, CDR1 is SEHNR and CDR2 is FQNEAQ (reference sequence). The CDR3 is 13 amino acids. V was clipped by 4 bases and J by 6 bases; unmatched bases: 4. Written as DNA, the CDR3 is TGTGCCAGCAGCTCTCAGGGGGCGGATGGCTACACCTTC. Translating it yields CASSSQGADGYTF.

This chain connects TRBV28 to TRBJ1-1; tentatively, D is TRBD1 (5 bases). The CDR3 spans 11 residues. The germline CDR1 and CDR2 sequences are MDHEN and SYDVKM. Trimming removed 7 bases from V and 6 bases from J, with 9 bases in between. The CDR3, as DNA: TGTGCCAGCACCTTGGGGCCTGAAGCTTTCTTT. Its translation is CASTLGPEAFF.

This rearrangement joins TRBV2 to TRBJ2-7; 7 bases agree with TRBD1. Germline assignment: CDR1 SNHLY and CDR2 FYNNEI. The CDR3 contains 14 residues. With 5 bases clipped from V and 1 base from J, the junction kept 5 bases outside the gene matches. This chain's CDR3 is CASSRGTASYEQYF. For the CDR3, the DNA is TGTGCCAGCAGTCGTGGGACAGCATCCTACGAGCAGTACTTC.

This clone has a handful of counts. The chain combines TRBV4-1 with TRBJ2-3; tentatively, D is TRBD2 (5 bases). Per germline, CDR1 MGHRA and CDR2 YSYEKL. V shed 0 bases and J shed 6 bases, with 16 bases lying between them. This CDR3 is 16 amino acids long. This chain's CDR3 is CASSQDSTGGWDTQYF. The DNA for the CDR3 is TGCGCCAGCAGCCAAGATTCGACGGGCGGGTGGGATACGCAGTATTTT.

This clone occurred once. The rearrangement uses TRBV29-1 and TRBJ2-7, with a weak D call TRBD2 (6 bases). The CDR3 totals 12 residues. Trimming stripped 5 bases from V and 3 bases from J, with 11 bases between. Germline V CDR1 and CDR2: SQVTM, ANQGSEA. The CDR3 DNA reads as TGCAGCGTTTCTGACGGGGGCTACGAGCAGTACTTC. Translating it yields CSVSDGGYEQYF.

The gene calls are TRBV11-3 and TRBJ2-7, with D possibly being TRBD1 (6 bases). The CDR3 runs to 15 residues. Trimming cost V 0 bases and J 5 bases, with 14 bases left between them. Per the germline V gene, CDR1 is SGHNT and CDR2 is YENEEA. This CDR3 reads CASSLDGQGFDEQYF. The CDR3 DNA sequence: TGTGCCAGCAGCTTAGATGGGCAGGGGTTCGACGAGCAGTACTTC.

The V call is TRBV5-1, the J call TRBJ2-5, with a tentative D call TRBD2 (5 bases). Trimming took 0 bases from V and 5 from J, leaving 5 bases between them. This CDR3 region has 12 residues. The germline V gene has CDR1 SGHRS and CDR2 YFSETQ. CDR3: CASSLAGETQYF. The CDR3 coding sequence is TGCGCCAGCAGCTTGGCGGGGGAGACCCAGTACTTC.

This clone occurred a few times. V usage is TRBV5-1 and J usage is TRBJ1-4, with a possible D match to TRBD1 (5 bases). The CDR3 sequence is 14 residues long. CDR1 and CDR2 (germline): SGHRS, YFSETQ. Trimming left V 4 bases short and J 10 bases short, with 17 bases between. The CDR3 sequence: CASSPGGGSGKLFF. The CDR3 DNA is TGCGCCAGCAGCCCCGGGGGGGGGTCGGGAAAACTGTTTTTT.

This clone appeared a few times. V usage is TRBV20-1 and J usage is TRBJ1-1; D call uncertain. Trimming took off 3 bases at V and 5 bases at J, with 7 bases between the two ends. In germline, CDR1 is DFQATT, CDR2 SNEGSKA (reference sequence). The CDR3 loop spans 11 amino acids. The CDR3 here is CSASPRTEAFF. The DNA of the CDR3 is TGCAGTGCTAGTCCCCGGACTGAAGCTTTCTTT.

This chain links TRBV18 with TRBJ2-7, with a weak D call TRBD1 (6 bases). The CDR3 contains 14 residues. Between the trimmed V and J ends, which lost 2 bases and 2 bases, there was a span of 10 bases. From germline, CDR1 is KGHSH and CDR2 LQKENI. DNA for the CDR3: TGTGCCAGCTCACCATCCGGGACAACCTACGAGCAGTACTTC. Encoded protein: CASSPSGTTYEQYF.

This chain links TRBV7-9 with TRBJ2-1, with 8 bases fitting TRBD2. Germline CDR1 reads SEHNR; CDR2 reads FQNEAQ (reference sequence). Germline trimming cut 2 bases from V and 3 bases from J; bases unmatched to any gene: 9. The length of the CDR3 is 17 residues. In nucleotides, the CDR3 is TGTGCCAGCAGCTTAATTCTCCTAGCGGGTTACTACAATGAGCAGTTCTTC. Its protein is CASSLILLAGYYNEQFF.

The chain links TRBV5-4 to TRBJ2-1, with a weak D call TRBD2 (6 bases). The germline CDR1 and CDR2 sequences are SGHNT and YYREEE (reference sequence). The V end was cut by 6 bases, the J end by 5 bases, with 15 bases between. The CDR3 contains 14 residues. Here the CDR3 DNA reads TGTGCCAGCACCAGGGCGGGATATCACAATGAGCAGTTCTTC. Residues: CASTRAGYHNEQFF.

The V and J genes are TRBV7-9 and TRBJ2-1; possible D gene TRBD2, 7 bases. Looked up from germline, CDR1 is SEHNR and CDR2 is FQNEAQ (reference sequence). Between the trimmed V and J ends, which lost 5 bases and 8 bases, there was a span of 22 bases. CDR3 length: 16 residues. The CDR3 nucleotides are TGTGCCAGCAGCCTAGGGGGGGAGGTGGGCCGGTATGAGCAGTTCTTC. Amino acid sequence: CASSLGGEVGRYEQFF. Full variable domain (outside the CDR3, taken from reference TRBV7-9 and TRBJ2-1): DTGVSQNPRHKITKRGQNVTFRCDPISEHNRLYWYRQTLGQGPEFLTYFQNEAQLEKSRLLSDRFSAERPKGSFSTLEIQRTEQGDSAMYLCASSLGGEVGRYEQFFGPGTRLTVL.

This clone was found once. This CDR3 reads CASSSFDWETQYF. CDR3 coding DNA: TGTGCCAGCAGCTCATTCGATTGGGAGACCCAGTACTTC. This sequence joins TRBV11-2 and TRBJ2-5; D gene uncertain. Germline V gene lookup returns CDR1 SGHAT and CDR2 FQNNGV. Trimming removed 4 bases at V and 5 bases at J, with 11 bases between. The CDR3 contains 13 residues.

V and J are TRBV28 and TRBJ2-6; possibly TRBD1 or TRBD2 for D (6 bases each). Per the germline V gene, CDR1 is MDHEN and CDR2 is SYDVKM. The CDR3 runs to 16 residues. V was trimmed by 11 bases and J by 1 base, leaving 18 bases between them. CDR3 sequence: CASGTGAASGANVLTF. Written as DNA, the CDR3 is TGTGCCTCCGGTACGGGGGCTGCTTCTGGGGCCAACGTCCTGACTTTC.

The rearrangement joins TRBV5-1 to TRBJ2-5; D not resolved. The CDR3 is 13 residues long. Deletions cut 0 bases from V and 2 bases from J, with 5 bases between. Germline V gene lookup returns CDR1 SGHRS and CDR2 YFSETQ. For the CDR3, the DNA is TGCGCCAGCAGCTTGGATGTTCAAGAGACCCAGTACTTC. Its translation is CASSLDVQETQYF.